The 8 T cell receptor beta chains below come from one sample, sequenced in a study of regulatory T cells in long-lasting Graves disease. Time point: persistent/refractory GD, antithyroid drugs over 5 years with positive TRAb. TCR sequences were obtained from RNA taken from PBMCs. TCR beta libraries were built with iRepertoire HTBI primers and Arm-PCR of CDR3 regions. TCRdb reprocessed the multiplex PCR reads via MiXCR and lists one record per CDR3 protein. The sample contains 700,000 or so distinct CDR3 sequences, about 30% of which appear only once. Sample: peripheral blood mononuclear cells (PBMCs), taken when the disease was refractory, from a patient treated with antithyroid drugs. These receptors were taken from a female donor with Graves disease.

V is TRBV29-1 and J is TRBJ1-1, with D hard to call. The CDR3 has 14 amino acids. Germline values: CDR1 SQVTM, CDR2 ANQGSEA. Trimming cost V 0 bases and J 5 bases, with 13 bases left between them. The CDR3 region has the DNA TGCAGCGTTGAAGATCCCGGGGTAGGGACTGAAGCTTTCTTT. Protein: CSVEDPGVGTEAFF.

For this clonotype: Just one base apart from a much larger clone, this may be a read error. The gene calls are TRBV11-2 and TRBJ1-1; D remains unclear. The CDR3 consists of 15 residues. V lost 3 bases to trimming and J lost 3 bases, with 14 bases between them. From germline, CDR1 is SGHAT and CDR2 FQNNGV. Here the CDR3 DNA reads TGTGCCAGCAGCTTTTCATGGCGGTTGGACACTGAAGCTTTCTTT. The encoded protein is CASSFSWRLDTEAFF.

The chain couples TRBV20-1 to TRBJ2-7; TRBD2 matches 8 bases. This CDR3 is 15 amino acids long. V lost 5 bases, J lost 0 bases, and 9 bases stayed unmatched. The germline gives CDR1 DFQATT, CDR2 SNEGSKA (reference sequence). CDR3 in DNA: TGCAGTGCTGGGGGTAGCGGGACCAGCTCCTACGAGCAGTACTTC. Its protein is CSAGGSGTSSYEQYF.

Comments on this clonotype: A read error may be the cause here, since a much bigger clone is one base away. The chain couples TRBV11-2 to TRBJ2-5; possibly TRBD1 for D (6 bases). This CDR3 is 15 amino acids long. Germline V lookup: CDR1 SGHAT, CDR2 FQNNGV. Here the CDR3 DNA reads TGTGCCGGCAGCTCACTACAGGGAGATGGAGAGACCCAGTACTTC. This codes for CAGSSLQGDGETQYF.

The chain couples TRBV28 to TRBJ2-4; D might be TRBD1 or TRBD2, each matching 6 bases. Trimming removed 4 bases at V and 0 bases at J, with 16 bases between. The CDR3 contains 17 residues. From germline, CDR1 is MDHEN and CDR2 SYDVKM. The CDR3 nucleotides read TGTGCCAGCAGTTCCCGGGGGCCGAATCTAGCCAAAAACATTCAGTACTTC. Translation gives CASSSRGPNLAKNIQYF.

This clonotype has ten or more counts. The chain employs TRBV6-5 and TRBJ2-5; the match to TRBD2 covers 12 bases. Germline-derived CDR1 and CDR2 are MNHEY and SVGAGI. With V trimmed by 2 bases and J by 5 bases, 9 bases remained unmatched. CDR3 length: 17 amino acids. The CDR3 reads CASSYPSGRDGEETQYF. The DNA of the CDR3 is TGTGCCAGCAGTTACCCTAGCGGGAGGGACGGGGAGGAGACCCAGTACTTC.

This sequence joins TRBV20-1 and TRBJ1-2, with D possibly TRBD1 on 6 matching bases. Trimming took off 5 bases at V and 4 bases at J, with 17 bases between the two ends. Germline V CDR1 and CDR2: DFQATT, SNEGSKA (reference sequence). This CDR3 is built from 14 residues. Here the CDR3 DNA reads TGCAGTGCTTGGCCCCGGGACACTCCCTATGGCTACACCTTC. It encodes CSAWPRDTPYGYTF.

The chain recombines TRBV6-1 with TRBJ2-5; D remains ambiguous. V was pared by 2 bases and J by 4 bases, with 5 bases between. The germline CDR1 and CDR2 sequences are MNHNS and SASEGT. The CDR3 spans 12 residues. The CDR3 protein is CASSEFRETQYF. CDR3 DNA sequence: TGTGCCAGCAGTGAATTTCGAGAGACCCAGTACTTC.